These 10 T cell receptor beta chains share one sample of origin, sequenced in a study of blood T cells in healthy people across ages. Primed by a sample-barcoded 5' primer and a J-beta primer mix, a second PCR proceeded for about 6 to 12 cycles. TCRdb passed the 5' RACE reads through MiXCR, listing each CDR3 protein once. The sample gives around 940,000 distinct CDR3 sequences, roughly 51% of which show up once; 20% to 25% is in the top ten. Sample: blood. The receptors derive from a woman aged 60 to 75 in good health.

The chain has TRBV12-3 or TRBV12-4 and TRBJ2-7, with D perhaps given as TRBD1 or TRBD2 (5 bases each). V shed 8 bases and J shed 1 base, with 9 bases lying between them. CDR3 length: 12 residues. DNA for the CDR3: TGTGCCAGCGGTGGGACGTCCTACGAGCAGTACTTC. Protein product: CASGGTSYEQYF.

The chain combines TRBV2 with TRBJ2-7; D unresolved. The J call could be wrong; TRBJ2-1 is a better fit for the DNA end. CDR3 length: 15 residues. CDR1 SNHLY and CDR2 FYNNEI come from the germline V gene. CDR3 residues: CASRTRTVTNNEQFF. Here the CDR3 DNA reads TGTGCCAGCCGCACGAGAACCGTGACCAACAATGAGCAGTTCTTC.

The chain combines TRBV20-1 with TRBJ2-7, with 10 bases matching TRBD2. This CDR3 comprises 15 residues. Germline CDR1 DFQATT, CDR2 SNEGSKA (reference sequence). Trimming at V came to 0 bases and at J to 5 bases, leaving 7 bases not matched to a gene. The CDR3 loop is CSARDVVSGRDEQYF. CDR3 nucleotide sequence: TGCAGTGCTAGAGATGTTGTAAGCGGGAGGGACGAGCAGTACTTC.

The chain carries TRBV28 and TRBJ2-4; D unclear. The CDR3 totals 15 residues. Germline V gives CDR1 MDHEN, CDR2 SYDVKM. V was trimmed by 6 bases and J by 1 base, leaving 13 bases between them. The CDR3: CASRTGGTAKNIQYF. The CDR3 bases are TGTGCCAGCAGAACCGGTGGCACTGCCAAAAACATTCAGTACTTC.

This chain joins TRBV12-3 or TRBV12-4 and TRBJ1-2; D is unclear. Between the trimmed V and J ends, which lost 5 bases and 0 bases, there was a span of 10 bases. The CDR3 runs to 14 residues. The CDR3 here is CASSPYRANYGYTF. The CDR3 DNA follows: TGTGCCAGCAGTCCCTATAGAGCTAACTATGGCTACACCTTC.

Many counts were recorded for this clonotype. The chain carries TRBV29-1 and TRBJ2-4; the match to TRBD2 covers 10 bases. V lost 4 bases to trimming and J lost 0 bases; unmatched junction nucleotides: 9. The CDR3 is 17 residues long. CDR1 and CDR2 (germline): SQVTM, ANQGSEA. The CDR3 nucleotides are TGCAGCGTTGCGGTGACTAGCGGGTCGTTAGCCAAAAACATTCAGTACTTC. Protein product: CSVAVTSGSLAKNIQYF.

The chain carries TRBV4-1 and TRBJ1-5; 10 positions match TRBD1. V lost 0 bases and J lost 0; bases outside the gene matches: 2. The CDR3 runs to 17 residues. CDR1 is MGHRA and CDR2 is YSYEKL in the germline V gene. The CDR3 is CASSQEGQGYSNQPQHF. CDR3 DNA sequence: TGCGCCAGCAGCCAAGAGGGACAGGGGTATAGCAATCAGCCCCAGCATTTT.

The V gene is TRBV20-1, the J gene TRBJ1-5; D is uncertain. V was cut by 6 bases and J by 0 bases, with 18 bases left in between. Germline lookup yields CDR1 DFQATT and CDR2 SNEGSKA (reference sequence). The CDR3 is 16 amino acids. CDR3 sequence reads: CSALKVGSYSNQPQHF. The CDR3 nucleotides read TGCAGTGCGCTCAAGGTCGGTTCCTATAGCAATCAGCCCCAGCATTTT.

The chain employs TRBV12-3 or TRBV12-4 and TRBJ2-3; TRBD1 matches 7 bases. The CDR3 length is 15 residues. V dropped 5 bases and J dropped 0; count of bases not matched to a gene: 5. In nucleotides, the CDR3 is TGTGCCAGCAGTCGGGACAGCCTCAGCACAGATACGCAGTATTTT. Its protein product is CASSRDSLSTDTQYF.

The DNA for the CDR3 is TGCGCCAGCAGCCAAGGGAAAAGTCAGCCCCAGCATTTT. This sequence encodes CASSQGKSQPQHF. The chain carries TRBV4-3 and TRBJ1-5, with D hard to call. Germline-derived CDR1 and CDR2 are LGHNA and YSLEER. With 1 base removed from V and 6 bases from J, the gap between germline ends came to 7 bases. This CDR3 has 13 residues.